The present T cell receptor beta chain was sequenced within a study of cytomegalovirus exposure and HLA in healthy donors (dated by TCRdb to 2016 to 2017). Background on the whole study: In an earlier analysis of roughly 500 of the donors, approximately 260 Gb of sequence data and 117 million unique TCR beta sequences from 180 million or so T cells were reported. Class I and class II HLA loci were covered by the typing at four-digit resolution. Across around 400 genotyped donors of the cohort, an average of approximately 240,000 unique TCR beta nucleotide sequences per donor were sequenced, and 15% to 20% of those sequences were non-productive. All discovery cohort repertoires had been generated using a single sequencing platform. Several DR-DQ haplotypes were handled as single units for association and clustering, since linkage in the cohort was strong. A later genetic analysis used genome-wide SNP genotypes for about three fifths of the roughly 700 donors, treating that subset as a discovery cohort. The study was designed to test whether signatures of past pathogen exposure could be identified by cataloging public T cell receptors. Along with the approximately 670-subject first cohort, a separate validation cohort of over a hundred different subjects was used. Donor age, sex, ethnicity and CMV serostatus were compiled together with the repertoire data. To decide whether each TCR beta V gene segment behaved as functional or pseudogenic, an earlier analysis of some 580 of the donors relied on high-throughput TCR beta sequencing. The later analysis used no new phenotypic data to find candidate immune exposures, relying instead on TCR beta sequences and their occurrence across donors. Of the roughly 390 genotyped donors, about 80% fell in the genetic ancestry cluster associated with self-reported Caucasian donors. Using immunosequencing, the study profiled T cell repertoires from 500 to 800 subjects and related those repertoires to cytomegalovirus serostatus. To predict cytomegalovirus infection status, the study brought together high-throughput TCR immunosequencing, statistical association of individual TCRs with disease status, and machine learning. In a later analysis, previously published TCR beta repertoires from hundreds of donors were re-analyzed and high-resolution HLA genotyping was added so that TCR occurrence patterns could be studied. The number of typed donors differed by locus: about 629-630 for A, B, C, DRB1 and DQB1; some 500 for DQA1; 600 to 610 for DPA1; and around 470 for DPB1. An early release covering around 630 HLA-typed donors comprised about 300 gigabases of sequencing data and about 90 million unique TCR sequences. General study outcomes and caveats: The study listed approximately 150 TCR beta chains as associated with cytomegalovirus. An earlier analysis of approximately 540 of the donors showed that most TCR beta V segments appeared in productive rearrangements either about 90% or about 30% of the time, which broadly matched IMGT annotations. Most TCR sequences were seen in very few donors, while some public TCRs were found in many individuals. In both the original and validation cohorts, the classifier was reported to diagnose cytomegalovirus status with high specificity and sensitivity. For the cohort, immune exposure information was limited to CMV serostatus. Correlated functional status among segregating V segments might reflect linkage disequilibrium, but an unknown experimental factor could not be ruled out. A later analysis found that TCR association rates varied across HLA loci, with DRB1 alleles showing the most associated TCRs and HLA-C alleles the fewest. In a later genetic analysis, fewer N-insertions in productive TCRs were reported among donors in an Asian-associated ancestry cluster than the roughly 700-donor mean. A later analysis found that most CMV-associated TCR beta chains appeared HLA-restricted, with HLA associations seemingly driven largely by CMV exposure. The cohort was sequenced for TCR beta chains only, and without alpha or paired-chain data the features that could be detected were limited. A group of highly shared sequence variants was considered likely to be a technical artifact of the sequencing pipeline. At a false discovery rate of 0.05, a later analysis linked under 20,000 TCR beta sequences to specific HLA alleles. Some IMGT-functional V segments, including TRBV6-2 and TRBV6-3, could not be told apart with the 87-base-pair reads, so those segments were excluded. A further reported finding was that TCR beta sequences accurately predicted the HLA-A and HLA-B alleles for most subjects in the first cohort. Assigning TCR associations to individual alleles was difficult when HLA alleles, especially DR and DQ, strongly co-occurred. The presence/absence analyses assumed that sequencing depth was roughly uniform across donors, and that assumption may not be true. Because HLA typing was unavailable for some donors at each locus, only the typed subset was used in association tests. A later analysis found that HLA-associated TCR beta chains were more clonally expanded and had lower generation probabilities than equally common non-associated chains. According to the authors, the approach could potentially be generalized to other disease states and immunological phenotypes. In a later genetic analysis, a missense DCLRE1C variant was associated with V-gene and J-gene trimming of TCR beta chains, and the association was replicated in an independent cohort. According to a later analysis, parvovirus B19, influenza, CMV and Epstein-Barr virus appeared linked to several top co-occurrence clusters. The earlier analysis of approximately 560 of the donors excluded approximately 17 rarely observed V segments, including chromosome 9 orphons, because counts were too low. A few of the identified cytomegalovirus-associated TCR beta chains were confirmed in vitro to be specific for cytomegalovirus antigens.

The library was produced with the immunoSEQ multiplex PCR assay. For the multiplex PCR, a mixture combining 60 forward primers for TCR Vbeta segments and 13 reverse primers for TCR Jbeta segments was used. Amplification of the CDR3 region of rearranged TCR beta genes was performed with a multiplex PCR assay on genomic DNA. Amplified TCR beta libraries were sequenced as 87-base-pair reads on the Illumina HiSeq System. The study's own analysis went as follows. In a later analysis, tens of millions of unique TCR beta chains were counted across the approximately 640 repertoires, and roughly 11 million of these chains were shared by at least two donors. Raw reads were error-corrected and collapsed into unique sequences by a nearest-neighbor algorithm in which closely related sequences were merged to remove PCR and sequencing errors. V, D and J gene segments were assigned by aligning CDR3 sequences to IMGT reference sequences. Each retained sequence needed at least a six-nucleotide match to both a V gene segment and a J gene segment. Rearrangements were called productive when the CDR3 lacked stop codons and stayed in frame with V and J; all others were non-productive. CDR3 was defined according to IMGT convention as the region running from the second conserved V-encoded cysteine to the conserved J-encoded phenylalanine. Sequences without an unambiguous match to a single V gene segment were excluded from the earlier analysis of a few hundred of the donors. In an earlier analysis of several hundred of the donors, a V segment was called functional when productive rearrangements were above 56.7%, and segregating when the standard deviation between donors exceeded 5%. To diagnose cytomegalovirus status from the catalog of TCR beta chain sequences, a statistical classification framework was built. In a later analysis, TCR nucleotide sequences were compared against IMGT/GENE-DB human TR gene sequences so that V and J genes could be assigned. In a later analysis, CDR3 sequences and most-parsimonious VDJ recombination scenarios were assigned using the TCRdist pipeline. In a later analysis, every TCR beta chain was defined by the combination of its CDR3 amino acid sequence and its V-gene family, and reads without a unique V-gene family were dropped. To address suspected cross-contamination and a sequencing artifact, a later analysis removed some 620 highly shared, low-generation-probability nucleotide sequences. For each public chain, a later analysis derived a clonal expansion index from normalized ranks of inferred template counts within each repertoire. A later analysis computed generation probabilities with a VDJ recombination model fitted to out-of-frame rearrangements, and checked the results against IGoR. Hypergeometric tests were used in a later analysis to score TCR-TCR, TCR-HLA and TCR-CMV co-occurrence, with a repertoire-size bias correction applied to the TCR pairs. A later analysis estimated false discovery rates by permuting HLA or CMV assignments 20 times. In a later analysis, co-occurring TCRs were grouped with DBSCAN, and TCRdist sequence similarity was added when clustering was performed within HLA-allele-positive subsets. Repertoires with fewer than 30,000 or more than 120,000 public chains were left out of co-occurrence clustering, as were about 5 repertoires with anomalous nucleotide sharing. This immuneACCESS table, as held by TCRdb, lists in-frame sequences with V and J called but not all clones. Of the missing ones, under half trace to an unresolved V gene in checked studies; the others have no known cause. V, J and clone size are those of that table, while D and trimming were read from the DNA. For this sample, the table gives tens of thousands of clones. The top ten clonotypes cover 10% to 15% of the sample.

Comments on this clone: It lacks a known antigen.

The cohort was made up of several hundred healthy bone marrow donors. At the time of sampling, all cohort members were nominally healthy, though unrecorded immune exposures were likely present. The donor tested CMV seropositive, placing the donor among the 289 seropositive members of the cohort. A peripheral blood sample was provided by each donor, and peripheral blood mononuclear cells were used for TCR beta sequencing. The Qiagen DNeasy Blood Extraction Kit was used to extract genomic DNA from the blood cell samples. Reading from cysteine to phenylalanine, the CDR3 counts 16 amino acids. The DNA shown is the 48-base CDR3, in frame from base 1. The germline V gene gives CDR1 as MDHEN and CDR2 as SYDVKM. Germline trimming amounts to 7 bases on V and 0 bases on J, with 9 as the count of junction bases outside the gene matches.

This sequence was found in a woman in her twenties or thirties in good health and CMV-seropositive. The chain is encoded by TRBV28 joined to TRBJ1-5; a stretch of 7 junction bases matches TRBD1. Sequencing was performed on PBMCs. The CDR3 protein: CASIRTGGNSNQPQHF. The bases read TGTGCCAGCATCCGGACAGGAGGAAATAGCAATCAGCCCCAGCATTTT.